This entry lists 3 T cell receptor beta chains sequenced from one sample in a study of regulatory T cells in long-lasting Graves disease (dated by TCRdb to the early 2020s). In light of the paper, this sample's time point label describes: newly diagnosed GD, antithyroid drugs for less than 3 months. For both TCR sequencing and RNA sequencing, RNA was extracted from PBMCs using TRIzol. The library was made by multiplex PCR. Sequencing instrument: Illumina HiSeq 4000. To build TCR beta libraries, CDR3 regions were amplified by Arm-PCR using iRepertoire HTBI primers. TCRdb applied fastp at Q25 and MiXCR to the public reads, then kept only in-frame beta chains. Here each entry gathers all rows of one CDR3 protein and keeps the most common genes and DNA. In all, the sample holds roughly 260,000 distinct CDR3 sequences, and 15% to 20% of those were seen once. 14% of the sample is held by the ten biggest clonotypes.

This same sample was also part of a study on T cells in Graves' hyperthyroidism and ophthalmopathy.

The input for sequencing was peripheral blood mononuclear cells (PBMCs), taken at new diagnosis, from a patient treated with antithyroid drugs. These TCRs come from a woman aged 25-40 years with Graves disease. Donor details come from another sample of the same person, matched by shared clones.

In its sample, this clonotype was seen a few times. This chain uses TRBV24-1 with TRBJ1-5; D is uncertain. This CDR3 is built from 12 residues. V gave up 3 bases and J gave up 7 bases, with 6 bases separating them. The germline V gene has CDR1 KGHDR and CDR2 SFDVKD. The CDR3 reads CATSDSVQPQHF. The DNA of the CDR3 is TGTGCCACCAGTGATAGCGTGCAGCCCCAGCATTTT.

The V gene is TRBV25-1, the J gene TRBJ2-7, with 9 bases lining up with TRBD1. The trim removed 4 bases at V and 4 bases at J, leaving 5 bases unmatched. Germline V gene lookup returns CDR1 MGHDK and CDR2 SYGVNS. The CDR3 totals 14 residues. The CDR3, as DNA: TGTGCCAGCAGTGTTGAACAGGGGGCATACGAGCAGTACTTC. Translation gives CASSVEQGAYEQYF.

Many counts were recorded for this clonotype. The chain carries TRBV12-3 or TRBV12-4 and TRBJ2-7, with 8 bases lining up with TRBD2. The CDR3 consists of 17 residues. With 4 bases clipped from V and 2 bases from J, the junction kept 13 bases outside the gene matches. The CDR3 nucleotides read TGTGCCAGCAGTTCCCGCAGGGTGGGAGCGGGGGCCTACGAGCAGTACTTC. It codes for CASSSRRVGAGAYEQYF.